Sequencing of this T cell receptor beta chain was carried out in a study of shared clonotypes between healthy human individuals (TCRdb year 2020). Some background on the complete study: Two women and three men aged 18 to 49 years were included in the cohort. For each donor, three plates each were used for CD4 naive and CD4 memory, two plates were used for CD8 naive, and one plate was used for CD8 memory. Blood TCR repertoires of about five healthy adults were deeply sequenced to estimate repertoire size and the extent of clonotype sharing between individuals. To increase sequencing depth and limit assay-specific biases, TCR repertoire library preparation and sequencing were carried out by different laboratories using diverse techniques. Per donor, leukapheresis produced somewhere between about 0.8 and 9.5 billion PBMCs.

Between the V and J ends, shortened by 10 bases and 0 bases respectively, the junction contains 15 bases. From the cysteine up to the phenylalanine, the CDR3 has a length of 14 residues. Just CDR3 DNA is preserved here, 42 bases in frame from base 1. Per the germline V gene (reference sequence), SEHNR is the CDR1 and FQNEAQ is the CDR2. As for this clone: The antigen it recognizes is unknown. It has no much larger one-base neighbor in the sample; base qualities were not kept.

The investigation overall reported the following: Based on pairwise subsampling, the degree of clonotype sharing among donors was expected to be affected by sequencing depth. Incomplete sequencing was indicated by rarefaction of sorted-subset datasets, despite the large sequencing depth. Larger estimated clonotype richness was generally found for naive subsets than for memory subsets. Higher generation probabilities were observed for clonotypes shared by all four sorted-subset donors than for non-shared clonotypes. Sharing across four donors was observed for around 5% of naive CD4, 3% to 3.5% of naive CD8, 2.3% of memory CD4, and around 0.4% of memory CD8 clonotypes. Because the study included only a small number of donors, the genetic and exposure-history diversity represented was limited. Sampling was restricted to blood, and TCR repertoires in tissue are likely to differ from TCR repertoires in blood.

CD8 naive samples were obtained by positive selection for CCR7 among CD45RO-negative cells, yielding a CD45RA+CCR7+ population from which TemRA cells were excluded. The donors were healthy, HIV-negative adults who had no recently reported acute infections or vaccinations. Only Caucasian adults living in Nashville, Tennessee, USA were represented among the donors. Blood was collected by leukapheresis, and PBMCs were isolated by Ficoll-Histopaque density gradient centrifugation and then cryopreserved in liquid nitrogen vapor phase. Purity and quantity of every magnetically sorted T cell population were checked by analytical flow cytometry. From each sorted fraction, genomic DNA was isolated and quantified by UV absorbance on a Nanodrop 2000c. Using the deep immunoSEQ assay, multiplex PCR amplified TCR CDR3 regions from genomic DNA. For each cell subset, the extracted genomic DNA was distributed evenly across all wells of several immunoSEQ 96-well plates, and each plate served as one replicate. For sorted subsets, 200 to 250 ng genomic DNA, equal to tens of thousands of T cell genomes, was loaded into each replicate PCR. Purified libraries were measured with a Qubit 3.0 fluorometer, size-checked on a Bioanalyzer 2100, and measured again with the KAPA Library Quantification kit. A separate single-read 150-cycle Illumina NextSeq 550 flow cell was used to sequence each immunoSEQ 96-well plate. Per the authors' processing: The immunoSEQ output contained only junctional sequences without quality scores, so filtering could not match that applied to full-length reads. Sequences were annotated with PyIR, a Python wrapper for IgBLAST v1.9, and V/J genes and CDR3 were assigned using IMGT germline references. Any read was removed if the V/J assignment was weak (E-value above 1e-6), the CDR3 was missing, or the read contained stop codons, out-of-frame junctions, or ambiguous translated residues. V3J clonotypes were defined as sequences sharing an identical inferred V gene, J gene, and CDR3 amino acid sequence. Percentage overlap between repertoires was computed as shared unique clonotypes divided by the size of the smaller repertoire. Repertoire richness was assessed with RTK rarefaction, the Chao1 estimator, and Recon v2.1 estimates of unobserved clonotypes. For all TCRbeta clonotypes obtained by the gDNA method from four donors, generation probabilities were computed with OLGA. Imported from immuneACCESS, the table was reduced by TCRdb to in-frame sequences with V and J called. These copies leave out some clones; in studies compared against another copy, an unresolved V gene accounts for under half, and the cause of the remainder is not known. D and trimming were read from the DNA, whereas the V and J calls and clone size are those reported in that table. This sample comprises 760,000 or so clones, about 97% of them detected only once. Around 0.25% of the sample is held by the ten biggest clonotypes.

Sequencing was carried out using naive CD8+ T cells sorted from blood. The sample's cell subset or site label, in plain terms: CD45RA+CCR7+. The sequence was collected from a man aged 25 to 40 in good health. This chain joins TRBV7-9 to TRBJ1-1; a tentative D match to TRBD1 spans 5 bases. The DNA reads TGTGCCAACGACAAGAGGGACGTGAACACTGAAGCTTTCTTT. This yields the protein CANDKRDVNTEAFF. Supplemented by the reference TRBV7-9 and TRBJ1-1 proteins around the CDR3, the complete variable domain is DTGVSQNPRHKITKRGQNVTFRCDPISEHNRLYWYRQTLGQGPEFLTYFQNEAQLEKSRLLSDRFSAERPKGSFSTLEIQRTEQGDSAMYLCANDKRDVNTEAFFGQGTRLTVV.